The clone carrying this T cell receptor (beta chain) showed up just a few times. The antigen is undetermined. The data stem from a study of beta chain features in type 1 diabetes. Study-wide context: The patient and healthy donor groups were comparable for age, gender and cell yields. Study-wide findings and caveats: Sampled from patients, naive, central memory and Treg TCRB repertoires appeared more similar than those sampled from healthy donors.

The V gene's germline CDR1 is GTSNPN and CDR2 SVGIG (reference sequence). This CDR3 is 13 amino acids long. V lost 2 bases, J lost 3 bases, and 10 bases lay in between. Sorted CD4+ subsets: naive, central memory, regulatory, stem cell-like memory (CD45RO/CCR7/CD25/CD127/CD95/CD27 panel). Isolated RNA was reverse transcribed in full, so expressed TCRB transcripts were sequenced. About 3.57 million reads, on average, came from each naive, central memory and regulatory T cell sample. TCRdb keeps only in-frame clones here, not all; method: immunoSEQ multiplex PCR. The table has around 320,000 clones, approximately 15% seen once; the top ten hold about 6.6%.

This receptor was obtained from a man aged 30-40 years in good health. Sequenced sample: central memory CD4+ T cells from blood. The V and J genes are TRBV30 and TRBJ2-5, with unresolved D. The CDR3 is CAWSLDLKETQYF. In DNA form, the CDR3 reads TGTGCCTGGAGTCTCGACTTAAAAGAGACCCAGTACTTC.